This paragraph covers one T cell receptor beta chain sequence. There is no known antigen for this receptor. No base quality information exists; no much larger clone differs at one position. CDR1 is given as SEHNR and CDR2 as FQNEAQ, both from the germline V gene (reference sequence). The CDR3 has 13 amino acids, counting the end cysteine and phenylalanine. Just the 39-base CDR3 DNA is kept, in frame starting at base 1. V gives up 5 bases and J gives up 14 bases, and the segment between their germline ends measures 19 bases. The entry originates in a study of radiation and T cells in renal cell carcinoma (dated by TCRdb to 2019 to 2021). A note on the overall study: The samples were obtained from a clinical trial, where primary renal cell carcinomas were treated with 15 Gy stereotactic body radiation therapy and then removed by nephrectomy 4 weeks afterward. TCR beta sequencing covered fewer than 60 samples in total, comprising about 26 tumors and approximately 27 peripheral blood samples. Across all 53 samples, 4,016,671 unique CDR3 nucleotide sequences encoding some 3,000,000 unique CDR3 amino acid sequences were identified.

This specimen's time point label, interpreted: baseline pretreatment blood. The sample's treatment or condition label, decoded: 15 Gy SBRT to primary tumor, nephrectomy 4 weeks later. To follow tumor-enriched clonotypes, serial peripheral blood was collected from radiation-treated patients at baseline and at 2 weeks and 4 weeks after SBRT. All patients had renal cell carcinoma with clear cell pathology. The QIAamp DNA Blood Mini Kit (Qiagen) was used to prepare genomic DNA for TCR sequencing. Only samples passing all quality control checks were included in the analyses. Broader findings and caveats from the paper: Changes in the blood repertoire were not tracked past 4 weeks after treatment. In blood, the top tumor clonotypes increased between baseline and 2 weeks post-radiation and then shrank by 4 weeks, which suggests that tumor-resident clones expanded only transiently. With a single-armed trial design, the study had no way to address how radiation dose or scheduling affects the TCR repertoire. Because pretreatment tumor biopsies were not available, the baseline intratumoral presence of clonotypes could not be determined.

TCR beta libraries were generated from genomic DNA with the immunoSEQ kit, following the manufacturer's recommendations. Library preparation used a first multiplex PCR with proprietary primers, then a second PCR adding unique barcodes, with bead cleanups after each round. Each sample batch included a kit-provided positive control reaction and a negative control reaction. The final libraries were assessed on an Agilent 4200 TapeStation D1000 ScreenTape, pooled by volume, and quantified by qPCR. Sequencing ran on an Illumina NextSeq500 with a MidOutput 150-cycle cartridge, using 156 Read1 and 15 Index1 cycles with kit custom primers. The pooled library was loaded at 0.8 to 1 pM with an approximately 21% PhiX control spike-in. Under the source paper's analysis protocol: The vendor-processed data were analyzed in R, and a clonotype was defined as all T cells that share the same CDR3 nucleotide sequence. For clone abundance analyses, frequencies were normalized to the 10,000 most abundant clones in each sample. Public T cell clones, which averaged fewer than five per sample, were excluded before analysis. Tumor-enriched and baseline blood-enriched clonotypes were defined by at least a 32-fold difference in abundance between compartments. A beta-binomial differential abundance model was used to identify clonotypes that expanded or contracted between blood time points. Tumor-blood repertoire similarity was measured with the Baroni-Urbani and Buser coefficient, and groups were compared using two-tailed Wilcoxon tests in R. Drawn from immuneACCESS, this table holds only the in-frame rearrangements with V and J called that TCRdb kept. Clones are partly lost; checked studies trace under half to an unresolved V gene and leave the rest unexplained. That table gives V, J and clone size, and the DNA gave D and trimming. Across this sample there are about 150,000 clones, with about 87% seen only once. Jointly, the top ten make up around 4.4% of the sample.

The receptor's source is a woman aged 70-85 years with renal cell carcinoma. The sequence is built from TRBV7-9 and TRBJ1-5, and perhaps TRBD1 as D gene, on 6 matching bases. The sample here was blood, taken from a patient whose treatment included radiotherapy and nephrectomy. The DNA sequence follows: TGTGCCAGCAGCCCATCACAGGGAAGTGCAGAGCATTTT. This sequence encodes CASSPSQGSAEHF.